The rows below give T cell receptor beta chains drawn from one sample of a study of T cell responses to AZD1222 COVID-19 vaccine. Data came from immunoSEQ multiplex PCR; TCRdb stores just in-frame clones and leaves some out. The sample records 120,000 or so clones, around 89% being singletons. The sequences come from peripheral blood, collected on day 0 of MenACWY control vaccination. The receptor source for this set is an adult in good health. Each CDR3 is given with its conserved first and last residue. D genes are given only for firm matches. Clone size is not always given. Where it is, it says once, few, many or a class for expanded clones.

clone size: -
CDR3 length: 15
V gene: TRBV19
D gene: TRBD2
J gene: TRBJ2-3
CDR3 protein: CASTPGTSESDTQYF
CDR3 DNA: TGTGCCAGTACCCCGGGGACTAGCGAGTCAGATACGCAGTATTTT

clone size: -
CDR3 length: 13
V gene: TRBV12-3/TRBV12-4
D gene: -
J gene: TRBJ2-1
CDR3 protein: CASSYRFLDEQFF
CDR3 DNA: TGTGCCAGCAGTTACCGGTTTTTGGATGAGCAGTTCTTC

clone size: -
CDR3 length: 14
V gene: TRBV4-2
D gene: -
J gene: TRBJ1-5
CDR3 protein: CASSQEDSGQPQHF
CDR3 DNA: TGTGCCAGCAGCCAAGAAGATAGCGGGCAGCCCCAGCATTTT

clone size: -
CDR3 length: 14
V gene: TRBV7-2
D gene: -
J gene: TRBJ2-7
CDR3 protein: CASSLDSGTYEQYF
CDR3 DNA: TGTGCCAGCAGCTTAGACTCGGGAACCTACGAGCAGTACTTC

clone size: -
CDR3 length: 16
V gene: TRBV5-4
D gene: -
J gene: TRBJ1-4
CDR3 protein: CASSLSRPGSNEKLFF
CDR3 DNA: TGTGCCAGCAGCTTATCGCGTCCAGGCTCTAATGAAAAACTGTTTTTT

clone size: -
CDR3 length: 14
V gene: TRBV21-1
D gene: -
J gene: TRBJ1-5
CDR3 protein: CASSKDRGRQPQHF
CDR3 DNA: TGTGCCAGCAGCAAAGACAGGGGACGTCAGCCCCAGCATTTT

clone size: -
CDR3 length: 16
V gene: TRBV21-1
D gene: -
J gene: TRBJ2-1
CDR3 protein: CASSKEPSGSSSEQFF
CDR3 DNA: TGTGCCAGCAGCAAAGAACCTAGCGGGTCTTCCTCTGAGCAGTTCTTC

clone size: -
CDR3 length: 16
V gene: TRBV7-8
D gene: -
J gene: TRBJ1-2
CDR3 protein: CASSLFGGQTNYGYTF
CDR3 DNA: TGTGCCAGCAGCTTATTTGGCGGACAGACTAACTATGGCTACACCTTC

clone size: -
CDR3 length: 16
V gene: TRBV11-2
D gene: TRBD2
J gene: TRBJ2-7
CDR3 protein: CASSPPGLAGVYEQYF
CDR3 DNA: TGTGCCAGCAGCCCTCCGGGACTAGCGGGAGTTTACGAGCAGTACTTC

clone size: once
CDR3 length: 16
V gene: TRBV3-1/TRBV3-2
D gene: TRBD2
J gene: TRBJ2-1
CDR3 protein: CASIPTASGKNNEQFF
CDR3 DNA: TGTGCCAGCATCCCCACGGCTAGCGGTAAAAACAATGAGCAGTTCTTC

clone size: -
CDR3 length: 16
V gene: TRBV7-9
D gene: -
J gene: TRBJ2-1
CDR3 protein: CASSLVWSNFPNEQFF
CDR3 DNA: TGTGCCAGCAGCTTAGTTTGGTCTAATTTTCCCAATGAGCAGTTCTTC

clone size: -
CDR3 length: 11
V gene: TRBV6-2/TRBV6-3
D gene: -
J gene: TRBJ1-1
CDR3 protein: CASSYEKGAFF
CDR3 DNA: TGTGCCAGCAGTTACGAGAAGGGAGCTTTCTTT

clone size: -
CDR3 length: 15
V gene: TRBV7-9
D gene: TRBD2
J gene: TRBJ2-7
CDR3 protein: CASSPTSARSYEQYF
CDR3 DNA: TGTGCCAGCAGCCCGACTAGCGCGCGATCCTACGAGCAGTACTTC

clone size: -
CDR3 length: 13
V gene: TRBV7-3
D gene: -
J gene: TRBJ1-1
CDR3 protein: CASSLTVNTEAFF
CDR3 DNA: TGTGCCAGCAGCTTAACGGTGAACACTGAAGCTTTCTTT

clone size: -
CDR3 length: 16
V gene: TRBV9
D gene: TRBD1
J gene: TRBJ1-2
CDR3 protein: CASRDDREPVKCGYTF
CDR3 DNA: TGTGCCAGCAGGGATGACAGGGAGCCCGTTAAGTGTGGCTACACCTTC

clone size: -
CDR3 length: 16
V gene: TRBV6-5
D gene: TRBD2
J gene: TRBJ2-7
CDR3 protein: CASSSTGTSGRGEQYF
CDR3 DNA: TGTGCCAGCAGTTCCACCGGGACTAGCGGGAGGGGGGAGCAGTACTTC

clone size: -
CDR3 length: 14
V gene: TRBV6-2/TRBV6-3
D gene: TRBD1
J gene: TRBJ1-2
CDR3 protein: CASSYRGTGYGYTF
CDR3 DNA: TGTGCCAGCAGTTATCGGGGGACAGGTTATGGCTACACCTTC

clone size: -
CDR3 length: 17
V gene: TRBV5-1
D gene: -
J gene: TRBJ1-2
CDR3 protein: CASSPSVLSSVGYGYTF
CDR3 DNA: TGCGCCAGCAGCCCATCGGTCCTTTCGAGCGTCGGCTATGGCTACACCTTC

clone size: -
CDR3 length: 14
V gene: TRBV3-1/TRBV3-2
D gene: -
J gene: TRBJ1-4
CDR3 protein: CASSQVLGNEKLFF
CDR3 DNA: TGTGCCAGCAGCCAAGTCCTGGGGAATGAAAAACTGTTTTTT

clone size: -
CDR3 length: 15
V gene: TRBV5-1
D gene: TRBD2
J gene: TRBJ2-7
CDR3 protein: CASSLIIAGAYEQYF
CDR3 DNA: TGCGCCAGCAGCTTGATAATAGCGGGAGCCTACGAGCAGTACTTC

clone size: once
CDR3 length: 16
V gene: TRBV7-3
D gene: -
J gene: TRBJ2-2
CDR3 protein: CASSLNQGGNTGELFF
CDR3 DNA: TGTGCCAGCAGCCTTAACCAGGGGGGGAACACCGGGGAGCTGTTTTTT

clone size: -
CDR3 length: 14
V gene: TRBV11-3
D gene: -
J gene: TRBJ2-5
CDR3 protein: CASSLDGGQETQYF
CDR3 DNA: TGTGCCAGCAGCTTAGATGGCGGCCAAGAGACCCAGTACTTC

clone size: -
CDR3 length: 15
V gene: TRBV7-2
D gene: -
J gene: TRBJ2-1
CDR3 protein: CASSLMASLGNEQFF
CDR3 DNA: TGTGCCAGCAGCCTAATGGCTAGTTTGGGGAATGAGCAGTTCTTC

clone size: -
CDR3 length: 12
V gene: TRBV12-5
D gene: -
J gene: TRBJ2-2
CDR3 protein: CASGLETGELFF
CDR3 DNA: TGTGCTAGTGGTTTGGAAACCGGGGAGCTGTTTTTT